The 19 T cell receptor beta chains reported below all come from one sample, sequenced in a study of blood T cells in healthy people across ages. The second PCR ran roughly 6 to 11 cycles with a sample-barcoded 5' primer and J-beta primers. TCRdb reprocessed the 5' RACE reads via MiXCR and lists one record per CDR3 protein. The table has around 1,800,000 distinct CDR3 sequences, more than 35% seen once; the top ten hold about 21%. Sample: blood. These receptors were collected from a human donor in good health.

This clonotype occurred many times. This chain links TRBV5-1 with TRBJ2-7, with unresolved D. Between the trimmed V and J ends, which lost 2 bases and 2 bases, there was a span of 11 bases. Germline V gene sequence: CDR1 SGHRS, CDR2 YFSETQ. The CDR3 is 14 residues long. The CDR3 region is CASSFSDGTYEQYF. The DNA of the CDR3 is TGCGCCAGCAGCTTTTCGGACGGTACCTACGAGCAGTACTTC.

The chain has TRBV12-3 or TRBV12-4 and TRBJ2-1, with 10 bases that match TRBD2. Unmatched junction bases numbered 2, after V lost 6 bases and J lost 9 bases. The CDR3 covers 12 residues. The CDR3 DNA reads as TGTGCCAGCAGGACTAGCGGGTTTGAGCAGTTCTTC. This translates into CASRTSGFEQFF.

This clonotype was picked up a small number of times. The chain joins TRBV9 to TRBJ2-7, with D tentatively TRBD2 (5 bases). V was cut by 0 bases and J by 2 bases, with 12 bases left in between. Germline assignment: CDR1 SGDLS and CDR2 YYNGEE. This CDR3 has 15 residues. CDR3 nucleotide sequence: TGTGCCAGCAGCGTAGGTAGCGAGTACCCCTACGAGCAGTACTTC. Protein: CASSVGSEYPYEQYF.

The DNA of the CDR3 is TGTGCCAGCAGCTCTGACAGGTCTCAAAAAGAGACCCAGTACTTC. It translates to CASSSDRSQKETQYF. This chain links TRBV13 with TRBJ2-5; perhaps TRBD1 as D (6 bases). The CDR3 runs 15 residues. Germline values: CDR1 PRHDT, CDR2 FYEKMQ (reference sequence). V gave up 4 bases and J gave up 3 bases, with 15 bases separating them.

This clonotype was detected only a few times. The chain recombines TRBV20-1 with TRBJ2-7; possibly TRBD2 for D (5 bases). Germline-derived CDR1 and CDR2 are DFQATT and SNEGSKA (reference sequence). V was trimmed by 5 bases and J by 5 bases, leaving 16 bases between them. The CDR3 covers 13 residues. The chain's CDR3 is CSALGGLADEQYF. The DNA for the CDR3 is TGCAGTGCTCTAGGAGGACTCGCGGACGAGCAGTACTTC.

The chain is built from TRBV15 and TRBJ1-4; 8 positions agree with TRBD1. The germline CDR1 and CDR2 sequences are LNHNV and YYDKDF (reference sequence). After removal of 3 bases from V and 5 bases from J, the junction contained 5 bases not matched to a gene. The CDR3 runs to 15 residues. CDR3 nucleotide sequence: TGTGCCACCAGCAGTACGCAGGGGGCGAATGAAAAACTGTTTTTT. Residues: CATSSTQGANEKLFF. The full variable domain, with the rest looked up from reference TRBV15 and TRBJ1-4, is DAMVIQNPRYQVTQFGKPVTLSCSQTLNHNVMYWYQQKSSQAPKLLFHYYDKDFNNEADTPDNFQSRRPNTSFCFLDIRSPGLGDTAMYLCATSSTQGANEKLFFGSGTQLSVL.

This clonotype is a singleton in its sample. The chain has TRBV7-9 and TRBJ2-1; D may be TRBD1 (6 bases). This CDR3 comprises 14 residues. Trimming stripped 5 bases from V and 9 bases from J, with 17 bases between. Germline V gene lookup returns CDR1 SEHNR and CDR2 FQNEAQ (reference sequence). The CDR3 DNA reads as TGTGCCAGCAGCCGGACAGTGTTAGTCGGTGAGCAGTTCTTC. This encodes CASSRTVLVGEQFF.

A few counts support this clonotype. The rearrangement joins TRBV2 to TRBJ2-7, with D possibly being TRBD2 (6 bases). Germline V lookup: CDR1 SNHLY, CDR2 FYNNEI. The CDR3 extends over 14 amino acids. Trimming removed 3 bases at V and 3 bases at J, with 12 bases between. This chain's CDR3 is CASSDQGAGYEQYF. CDR3 nucleotides: TGTGCCAGCAGTGACCAGGGAGCGGGCTACGAGCAGTACTTC. Complete variable domain (other parts from reference TRBV2 and TRBJ2-7): EPEVTQTPSHQVTQMGQEVILRCVPISNHLYFYWYRQILGQKVEFLVSFYNNEISEKSEIFDDQFSVERPDGSNFTLKIRSTKLEDSAMYFCASSDQGAGYEQYFGPGTRLTVT.

A few counts support this clonotype. This chain joins TRBV20-1 and TRBJ2-7; D perhaps matches TRBD1 (5 bases). The V end was cut by 3 bases, the J end by 8 bases, with 14 bases between. Germline V CDR1 and CDR2: DFQATT, SNEGSKA (reference sequence). The CDR3 totals 12 residues. In nucleotides, the CDR3 is TGCAGTGCTAGTCAGGGCTCCGGGCAGCAGTACTTC. Translated, it gives CSASQGSGQQYF.

The gene calls are TRBV10-3 and TRBJ1-2; D is unresolved. The CDR3 is made up of 13 amino acids. Germline V gene data show CDR1 as ENHRY and CDR2 as SYGVKD. V gave up 0 bases and J gave up 6 bases, with 8 bases separating them. The CDR3 nucleotides are TGTGCCATCAGTGAGTCGCCCAGGAATGGCTACACCTTC. Amino acids: CAISESPRNGYTF.

The rearrangement links TRBV25-1 to TRBJ1-1; D is unresolved. The V and J ends lost 3 bases and 7 bases respectively, with 6 bases between them. Germline CDR1 reads MGHDK; CDR2 reads SYGVNS. The CDR3 has 11 residues. The CDR3 is CASSDAIEAFF. The CDR3 DNA sequence: TGTGCCAGCAGTGACGCGATTGAAGCTTTCTTT.

This chain links TRBV27 with TRBJ2-7; D is unclear. This CDR3 has 13 amino acids. Trimming shortened V by 6 bases and J by 1 base, and 10 bases separated the two germline ends. CDR1 is MNHEY, CDR2 SMNVEV, per germline (reference sequence). CDR3 bases: TGTGCCAGCAGGGCCAGCAAGTCCTACGAGCAGTACTTC. Protein product: CASRASKSYEQYF.

V is TRBV29-1 and J is TRBJ2-1; D is unresolved. V shed 4 bases and J shed 5 bases, with 15 bases lying between them. This CDR3 is built from 14 residues. Looked up from germline, CDR1 is SQVTM and CDR2 is ANQGSEA. CDR3 sequence (DNA): TGCAGCGTTGGAGTCCGGTTCCTCAACAATGAGCAGTTCTTC. Residues: CSVGVRFLNNEQFF.

This clonotype has only a few counts. The chain couples TRBV14 to TRBJ2-4; D remains unclear. The DNA matches TRBJ2-7 better at its end, which makes the J call doubtful. Germline V gives CDR1 SGHDN, CDR2 FVKESK. This CDR3 has 14 residues. CDR3 sequence: CASSPIDNPYEQYF. The CDR3 nucleotides read TGTGCCAGCAGCCCTATCGATAACCCCTACGAGCAGTACTTC.

This clonotype was observed a few times. The chain is built from TRBV20-1 and TRBJ2-1, with D possibly matching TRBD1 (5 bases). Germline V gene lookup returns CDR1 DFQATT and CDR2 SNEGSKA (reference sequence). V was pared by 6 bases and J by 2 bases, with 14 bases between. The CDR3 runs to 14 residues. The CDR3 nucleotides read TGCAGTGCCAGGACACAACTGACCTACAATGAGCAGTTCTTC. It codes for CSARTQLTYNEQFF.

V is TRBV3-1 and J is TRBJ2-3; D uncertain. V was trimmed by 6 bases and J by 4 bases, leaving 11 bases between them. This CDR3 comprises 13 residues. From germline, CDR1 is LGHDT and CDR2 YNNKEL (reference sequence). The CDR3 DNA follows: TGTGCCAGCAGAAGCGAAGGGCCAGATACGCAGTATTTT. Residues: CASRSEGPDTQYF.

The chain has TRBV29-1 and TRBJ2-3; no definite D call. Germline V gene lookup returns CDR1 SQVTM and CDR2 ANQGSEA. The CDR3 contains 12 residues. V lost 0 bases to trimming and J lost 4 bases, with 5 bases between them. CDR3 residues: CSVEDLSDTQYF. CDR3 DNA sequence: TGCAGCGTTGAAGATCTGTCAGATACGCAGTATTTT.

This clonotype was counted many times. The chain carries TRBV29-1 and TRBJ1-2; no clear D. Germline CDR1 is SQVTM and CDR2 is ANQGSEA. The CDR3 is 14 residues long. V lost 2 bases, J lost 1 base, and 11 bases lay in between. CDR3: CSVEPGNGNYGYTF. The DNA for the CDR3 is TGCAGCGTTGAACCCGGGAATGGTAACTATGGCTACACCTTC.

This clonotype has a handful of counts. J is TRBJ2-1 and V is TRBV7-2, with D possibly matching TRBD1 (5 bases). The germline CDR1 and CDR2 sequences are SGHTA and FQGNSA. The CDR3 sequence is 14 residues long. V gave up 5 bases and J gave up 5 bases, with 13 bases separating them. In DNA, the CDR3 is TGTGCCAGCAGCGTAATGACAGCAAACAATGAGCAGTTCTTC. Translation: CASSVMTANNEQFF. Filled out from reference TRBV7-2 and TRBJ2-1, the complete variable domain reads GAGVSQSPSNKVTEKGKDVELRCDPISGHTALYWYRQSLGQGLEFLIYFQGNSAPDKSGLPSDRFSAERTGGSVSTLTIQRTQQEDSAVYLCASSVMTANNEQFFGPGTRLTVL.